This T cell receptor (beta chain) originates from a study of response to subunit inactivated influenza vaccine (dated by TCRdb to 2016 to 2018). Background for the entire study: To follow how T cells responded to a trivalent subunit inactivated influenza vaccine, the researchers relied on deep quantitative profiling of the T cell receptor repertoire.

This clonotype was seen only a few times. Its antigen is still unknown. The sample holds no much larger clone one base away, and base qualities are not on file. General findings and caveats noted by the study authors: It was suggested by the authors that each seasonal influenza vaccination may recruit only a limited number of new T cells.

V was cut back by 2 bases and J by 6 bases, leaving a gap of 15 bases between them. The CDR3 spans 14 residues, from the cysteine through the phenylalanine. Left in the record is the CDR3 DNA by itself, 42 bases read in frame from the first base. Based on the germline V gene (reference sequence), the CDR1 and CDR2 sequences are SGHNT and YYREEE. The library was built by means of RT-PCR. TCRdb records Illumina HiSeq 2500 as the sequencer. The public reads were reprocessed in TCRdb via fastp at Q25 and MiXCR, keeping in-frame beta chains. Each entry is one CDR3 protein sequence, shown with its most common DNA and genes. The sample table shows some 800,000 distinct CDR3 sequences, and 21% are seen once. The ten largest clones add up to more than 8.5% of the sample.

This receptor was taken from a man in his forties or fifties who received an inactivated influenza vaccine. Donor details come from another sample of the same person, matched by shared clones. The sequence joins TRBV5-4 to TRBJ2-7, with an unclear D gene assignment. The material sequenced was PBMCs from blood, taken less than 6 days after vaccination. The nucleotides are TGTGCCAGCAGCTTTTCTGGGAATAGGATCGAGCAGTACTTC. The resulting protein is CASSFSGNRIEQYF.